This T cell receptor beta chain appears in the sequencing data of a study of cytomegalovirus exposure and HLA in healthy donors. Study details: Caucasian-associated ancestry cluster membership applied to about 77% of about 370 genotyped donors.

The study ran its PCR with 60 Vbeta and 13 Jbeta primers. Per the original methods: An analysis performed later counted 72 million or so unique TCR beta chains (roughly 10 million of them shared). The assay was immunoSEQ multiplex PCR, and TCRdb's table has in-frame clones only and misses some. V and J calls and clone size follow that table, whereas D and trimming were derived from the DNA. The sample lists about 200,000 clones, roughly 80% occurring once. V gave up 6 bases and J gave up 5 bases; unmatched junction bases: 9. CDR3 size: 15 residues. Per germline, CDR1 MNHNY and CDR2 SVGAGI (reference sequence).

The sequenced sample consisted of PBMCs. This clonotype was obtained from a girl under 10 years old in good health and CMV-seronegative. This chain joins TRBV6-6 and TRBJ1-4; the match to TRBD1 covers 7 bases. Written as DNA, the CDR3 is TGTGCCAGCAGGACGAAACAGGGGCCCAATGAAAAACTGTTTTTT. This sequence encodes CASRTKQGPNEKLFF.